The clone carrying this T cell receptor (beta chain) has only a few counts. Antigen: not known. The data are from a study of cytomegalovirus exposure and HLA in healthy donors. Overall study: Caucasian-associated ancestry cluster membership applied to approximately 80% of around 400 genotyped donors. The study's findings and limits: What a later analysis showed was that several of the most significant clusters appeared linked to common viral pathogens.

Primers: 60 Vbeta forward and 13 Jbeta reverse. Clones were read by immunoSEQ multiplex PCR, and TCRdb kept only the in-frame ones, dropping some. Among around 150,000 clones listed, around 63% were seen once. V was cut by 4 bases and J by 7 bases, with 17 bases left in between. The CDR3 covers 15 residues. The germline V gene has CDR1 SEHNR and CDR2 FQNEAQ (reference sequence). Sequencing was done on a sample of PBMCs. The TCR was taken from a human donor in good health. The chain links TRBV7-9 to TRBJ2-1; tentative D call: TRBD1 (8 bases). The chain's CDR3 is CASSYRGGVRNEQFF. The CDR3, as DNA: TGTGCCAGCAGCTACAGGGGGGGCGTACGGAATGAGCAGTTCTTC.